This TCR beta chain was captured by sequencing in a study of PD-1 blockade in classical Hodgkin lymphoma. Study-level findings and limits: By C4D1 there was a significant rise in CD4+ TCR diversity but not in CD8+ TCR diversity. Partial responders and progressors had significantly lower baseline TCR diversity.

In regard to this clone: Its specificity is unknown.

This CDR3 contains 14 residues. Germline values: CDR1 MGHRA, CDR2 YSYEKL. Trimming removed 5 bases from V and 4 bases from J, with 13 bases in between. TCRdb's copy holds only in-frame clones and misses some; the assay was immunoSEQ multiplex PCR. The data hold 40,000 to 50,000 clones, with around 80% observed a single time. Every patient experienced relapse after autologous stem cell transplantation, and brentuximab vedotin exposure varied. Responses achieved at best were complete response, partial response or progressive disease. The source was peripheral blood mononuclear cells (PBMCs), collected at baseline. The sequence was collected from a human donor with classical Hodgkin lymphoma. The chain joins TRBV4-1 to TRBJ2-3; possibly TRBD1 for D (5 bases). CDR3 bases: TGCGCCAGCAGCTGGGGCCTAGGGGCAGATACGCAGTATTTT. Residues: CASSWGLGADTQYF.